Each of the 27 T cell receptor beta chains below was sequenced from the same sample in a study of cytomegalovirus exposure and HLA in healthy donors. The PCR made use of 60 Vbeta and 13 Jbeta primers. Profiled with immunoSEQ multiplex PCR; TCRdb holds only in-frame clones, not every one. The data show about 140,000 clones, with approximately 70% seen just once and more than 1.5% held by the top ten. Sequencing was performed on PBMCs. Receptor source: a human donor in good health.

The CDR3 nucleotides are TGCGCCAGTTCTGAGGGGACTAGCCTCTACGAGCAGTACTTC. As protein: CASSEGTSLYEQYF. J is TRBJ2-7 and V is TRBV5-1; TRBD2 aligns across 9 bases. The ends lost 8 bases at V and 3 bases at J; junction bases unmatched: 9. The germline V gene has CDR1 SGHRS and CDR2 YFSETQ. This CDR3 has 14 residues.

The chain employs TRBV5-6 and TRBJ2-7, with D perhaps TRBD1 (6 bases). The CDR3 is made up of 14 amino acids. Trimming left V 4 bases short and J 3 bases short, with 14 bases between. CDR1 is SGHDT and CDR2 is YYEEEE in the germline V gene. CDR3 residues: CASSLGTYVYEQYF. The CDR3 DNA follows: TGTGCCAGCAGCCTGGGGACATATGTCTACGAGCAGTACTTC.

A note on this clone: The same CDR3 also results from other DNA sequences found in this sample. In DNA, the CDR3 is TGTGCCAGCAGCTTAGGAGGTGGGAATCAGCCCCAGCATTTT. Its protein product is CASSLGGGNQPQHF. This chain connects TRBV7-9 to TRBJ1-5; D is unclear. CDR1 is SEHNR, CDR2 FQNEAQ, per germline (reference sequence). V was cut by 1 base and J by 4 bases, with 8 bases left in between. CDR3 length equals 14 residues.

V gene TRBV5-4 combines with J gene TRBJ2-4, with a tentative D call TRBD1 (7 bases). V was pared by 2 bases and J by 0 bases, with 12 bases between. The CDR3 contains 16 residues. The germline CDR1 and CDR2 sequences are SGHNT and YYREEE (reference sequence). CDR3 in amino acids: CASSLPQGGAKNIQYF. The CDR3 nucleotides read TGTGCCAGCAGCTTACCTCAGGGGGGAGCCAAAAACATTCAGTACTTC.

The chain joins TRBV5-1 to TRBJ2-3; TRBD2 matches at 9 bases. The V gene end was trimmed by 0 bases and the J gene end by 1 base; junction bases not matched to a gene: 3. This CDR3 comprises 16 residues. From germline, CDR1 is SGHRS and CDR2 YFSETQ. This CDR3 is CASSLGASGGTDTQYF. Written as DNA, the CDR3 is TGCGCCAGCAGCTTGGGCGCTAGCGGGGGCACAGATACGCAGTATTTT.

This clone was counted between two and nine times. This chain joins TRBV19 and TRBJ2-1; the match to TRBD2 covers 11 bases. Germline V lookup: CDR1 LNHDA, CDR2 SQIVND (reference sequence). The CDR3 is 14 amino acids. Trimming at V came to 7 bases and at J to 7 bases, leaving 6 bases not matched to a gene. The DNA for the CDR3 is TGTGCCAGTAATTTAGCGGGAGGGCTAAATGAGCAGTTCTTC. Translation: CASNLAGGLNEQFF. Full variable domain (remainder filled in from reference TRBV19 and TRBJ2-1): DGGITQSPKYLFRKEGQNVTLSCEQNLNHDAMYWYRQDPGQGLRLIYYSQIVNDFQKGDIAEGYSVSREKKESFPLTVTSAQKNPTAFYLCASNLAGGLNEQFFGPGTRLTVL.

V and J are TRBV5-1 and TRBJ1-5, with D perhaps matching TRBD1 (5 bases). The V gene's germline CDR1 is SGHRS and CDR2 YFSETQ. The CDR3 contains 14 residues. V was shortened by 0 bases and J by 7 bases, with 11 bases between the two germline ends. The CDR3, as DNA: TGCGCCAGCAGCTTGGAAGGGGTGGGGCAGCCCCAGCATTTT. Translation gives CASSLEGVGQPQHF. Using reference TRBV5-1 and TRBJ1-5 for the parts outside the CDR3, the full variable domain is KAGVTQTPRYLIKTRGQQVTLSCSPISGHRSVSWYQQTPGQGLQFLFEYFSETQRNKGNFPGRFSGRQFSNSRSEMNVSTLELGDSALYLCASSLEGVGQPQHFGDGTRLSIL.

V usage is TRBV5-1 and J usage is TRBJ2-3; maybe TRBD1 (6 bases). Trimming removed 6 bases at V and 1 base at J, with 9 bases between. The CDR3 spans 13 residues. Germline lookup yields CDR1 SGHRS and CDR2 YFSETQ. The CDR3 DNA follows: TGCGCCAGCAAGGGGGATCGCACAGATACGCAGTATTTT. Translated, it gives CASKGDRTDTQYF.

J is TRBJ2-7 and V is TRBV27; the D gene is possibly TRBD2 (6 bases). The CDR3 spans 15 residues. Germline lookup yields CDR1 MNHEY and CDR2 SMNVEV (reference sequence). V was cut by 0 bases and J by 1 base, with 10 bases left in between. The CDR3 sequence: CASSLSRSGSYEQYF. DNA for the CDR3: TGTGCCAGCAGTTTATCGCGGAGCGGGTCCTACGAGCAGTACTTC.

The table lists this clone with a count of one. The V gene is TRBV10-1, the J gene TRBJ2-5; TRBD1 matches at 7 bases. Trimming removed 6 bases from V and 1 base from J; junction bases left unmatched: 8. The CDR3 has 15 residues. Germline CDR1 and CDR2: WNHNN and SYGVQD (reference sequence). The CDR3 sequence is CASSRDSNFQETQYF. In DNA, the CDR3 is TGCGCCAGCAGCAGGGACAGCAACTTCCAAGAGACCCAGTACTTC.

V usage is TRBV28 and J usage is TRBJ2-7; 11 bases agree with TRBD1. This CDR3 spans 17 amino acids. The V and J ends lost 4 bases and 3 bases, in that order; junction bases with no gene match: 11. Germline V CDR1 and CDR2: MDHEN, SYDVKM. The CDR3 protein is CASSYWTGTGGDYEQYF. The CDR3 region has the DNA TGTGCCAGCAGTTACTGGACCGGGACAGGGGGGGACTACGAGCAGTACTTC.

There are a few counts of this clone. The rearrangement joins TRBV5-6 to TRBJ2-1, with a weak D call TRBD2 (6 bases). V lost 0 bases to trimming and J lost 6 bases, with 19 bases between them. The CDR3 contains 17 residues. The V gene's germline CDR1 is SGHDT and CDR2 YYEEEE. The CDR3 DNA reads as TGTGCCAGCAGCTTGGAACACGGGGGAGGCAGAATCAATGAGCAGTTCTTC. It encodes CASSLEHGGGRINEQFF. The entire variable domain, with the rest obtained from reference TRBV5-6 and TRBJ2-1, is as follows: DAGVTQSPTHLIKTRGQQVTLRCSPKSGHDTVSWYQQALGQGPQFIFQYYEEEERQRGNFPDRFSGHQFPNYSSELNVNALLLGDSALYLCASSLEHGGGRINEQFFGPGTRLTVL.

The chain recombines TRBV19 with TRBJ2-5; no clear D gene. The J call may be in error: the DNA end matches TRBJ2-7 better. Germline-derived CDR1 and CDR2 are LNHDA and SQIVND (reference sequence). There are 13 residues in the CDR3. This CDR3 reads CASSMTGAYEQYF. As DNA, the CDR3 is TGTGCCAGTAGTATGACTGGCGCCTACGAGCAGTACTTC.

The V call is TRBV5-1, the J call TRBJ2-3; 7 bases are a match to TRBD1. CDR3 length: 17 amino acids. J gave up 4 bases and V 4 bases, and 15 bases lay outside the gene matches. CDR1 is SGHRS, CDR2 YFSETQ, per germline. CDR3 amino acids: CASSVDRDQMWADTQYF. Here the CDR3 DNA reads TGCGCCAGCAGCGTAGACAGGGACCAAATGTGGGCAGATACGCAGTATTTT. The full variable domain, its missing parts supplied by reference TRBV5-1 and TRBJ2-3, is KAGVTQTPRYLIKTRGQQVTLSCSPISGHRSVSWYQQTPGQGLQFLFEYFSETQRNKGNFPGRFSGRQFSNSRSEMNVSTLELGDSALYLCASSVDRDQMWADTQYFGPGTRLTVL.

This sequence joins TRBV11-3 and TRBJ2-3; D is unclear. Germline V lookup: CDR1 SGHNT, CDR2 YENEEA. V was cut by 5 bases and J by 6 bases, with 6 bases left in between. The CDR3 has 11 residues. CDR3 region: CASSRRDTQYF. The DNA of the CDR3 is TGTGCCAGCAGCCGTCGGGATACGCAGTATTTT.

The chain recombines TRBV28 with TRBJ1-4; TRBD1 might be the D (6 bases). The CDR3 runs 15 residues. V was pared by 11 bases and J by 1 base, with 17 bases between. Germline V gene data show CDR1 as MDHEN and CDR2 as SYDVKM. The DNA for the CDR3 is TGTGCCGCAGCCTCGGGGGGCGGAACTAATGAAAAACTGTTTTTT. It yields the protein CAAASGGGTNEKLFF.

The V gene is TRBV10-3, the J gene TRBJ2-7, with a tentative D call TRBD2 (6 bases). Looked up from germline, CDR1 is ENHRY and CDR2 is SYGVKD. The CDR3 sequence is 16 residues long. The germline V and J ends were trimmed by 4 bases and 7 bases, with 23 bases remaining between them. CDR3 in DNA: TGTGCCATCAGTGTGGGAGGAGCGGGTATAATAGGGGAGCAGTACTTC. Its translation is CAISVGGAGIIGEQYF.

The CDR3 nucleotides read TGTGCCAGCAGCTTTTCAGGGGCCGAGCCCCAGCATTTT. Amino acid sequence: CASSFSGAEPQHF. The chain is built from TRBV5-5 and TRBJ1-5, with a possible D match to TRBD1 (6 bases). The V end lost 2 bases, the J end lost 8 bases, and 11 bases lay between the germline ends. This CDR3 has 13 amino acids. Germline CDR1 is SGHKS and CDR2 is YYEKEE (reference sequence). The full variable domain, completed using reference TRBV5-5 and TRBJ1-5, is DAGVTQSPTHLIKTRGQQVTLRCSPISGHKSVSWYQQVLGQGPQFIFQYYEKEERGRGNFPDRFSARQFPNYSSELNVNALLLGDSALYLCASSFSGAEPQHFGDGTRLSIL.

The chain links TRBV28 to TRBJ2-7; TRBD1 matches 9 bases. CDR3 length equals 16 residues. The germline gives CDR1 MDHEN, CDR2 SYDVKM. V shed 5 bases, J shed 0 bases, and the junction held 8 bases outside the gene matches. The CDR3 region is CASSPEGQGFSYEQYF. CDR3 DNA sequence: TGTGCCAGCAGTCCAGAAGGACAGGGGTTCTCCTACGAGCAGTACTTC.

The V and J genes are TRBV20-1 and TRBJ2-1, with unresolved D. The CDR3 is 11 amino acids. The V end lost 3 bases, the J end lost 8 bases, and 8 bases lay between the germline ends. Germline V gene lookup returns CDR1 DFQATT and CDR2 SNEGSKA (reference sequence). CDR3 DNA: TGCAGTGCTAGCCCCTCGGATGAGCAGTTCTTC. This encodes CSASPSDEQFF.

Details on this clone: The sample contains more than one DNA sequence encoding this CDR3. The J gene is TRBJ2-7, the V gene TRBV28, with TRBD1 matching 10 bases. V lost 4 bases, J lost 4 bases, and 1 base stayed unmatched. Per germline, CDR1 MDHEN and CDR2 SYDVKM. This CDR3 has 13 residues. CDR3 amino acids: CASSSGQGYEQYF. In nucleotides, the CDR3 is TGTGCCAGCAGTTCGGGACAGGGGTACGAGCAGTACTTC.

The chain links TRBV2 to TRBJ2-1; tentatively, D is TRBD2 (7 bases). This CDR3 is built from 20 residues. Germline CDR1 reads SNHLY; CDR2 reads FYNNEI. V dropped 6 bases and J dropped 2 bases, with 29 bases sitting between them. The CDR3 DNA reads TGTGCCAGCAGGGGGGGGCGGGGGCTAGCGGACTTCAAGACCTACAATGAGCAGTTCTTC. Translated: CASRGGRGLADFKTYNEQFF. Filled out from reference TRBV2 and TRBJ2-1, the complete variable domain reads EPEVTQTPSHQVTQMGQEVILRCVPISNHLYFYWYRQILGQKVEFLVSFYNNEISEKSEIFDDQFSVERPDGSNFTLKIRSTKLEDSAMYFCASRGGRGLADFKTYNEQFFGPGTRLTVL.

The V and J genes are TRBV6-1 and TRBJ2-5; TRBD2 agrees at 7 bases. The ends lost 7 bases at V and 1 base at J; junction bases unmatched: 6. CDR1 is MNHNS, CDR2 SASEGT, per germline. The CDR3 is 14 residues long. Here the CDR3 reads CASNRSGPQETQYF. CDR3 bases: TGTGCCAGCAACCGTAGCGGGCCCCAAGAGACCCAGTACTTC.

The chain carries TRBV4-1 and TRBJ2-5; 10 bases align to TRBD2. CDR3 length: 15 amino acids. Per the germline V gene, CDR1 is MGHRA and CDR2 is YSYEKL. The V and J ends lost 3 bases and 5 bases, in that order; junction bases with no gene match: 6. CDR3 sequence reads: CASSHLAGAEETQYF. In DNA form, the CDR3 reads TGCGCCAGCAGCCACCTAGCGGGAGCGGAGGAGACCCAGTACTTC.

The J gene is TRBJ1-3, the V gene TRBV2; no firm D call. Trimming shortened V by 7 bases and J by 0 bases, and 10 bases separated the two germline ends. Germline values: CDR1 SNHLY, CDR2 FYNNEI. The CDR3 totals 14 residues. The DNA for the CDR3 is TGTGCCAGCACCGCAGGCCACTCTGGAAACACCATATATTTT. Protein product: CASTAGHSGNTIYF.

This clone has a single count. This sequence joins TRBV7-2 and TRBJ2-7, with 7 bases that match TRBD1. Germline-derived CDR1 and CDR2 are SGHTA and FQGNSA. The J segment lost 0 bases and the V segment lost 5 bases, leaving 7 bases of the junction unmatched. The CDR3 loop spans 15 amino acids. In DNA, the CDR3 is TGTGCCAGCAGCAGCGCCGGGACAGTCTCCTACGAGCAGTACTTC. It yields the protein CASSSAGTVSYEQYF.

The chain has TRBV5-6 and TRBJ2-2; D remains unclear. Germline CDR1 reads SGHDT; CDR2 reads YYEEEE. The CDR3 has 15 residues. Trimming cost V 3 bases and J 1 base, with 10 bases left between them. This CDR3 reads CASSYYRRNTGELFF. DNA for the CDR3: TGTGCCAGCAGCTACTACCGACGGAACACCGGGGAGCTGTTTTTT.